This TCR beta chain was recovered during a study of T cell responses to AZD1222 COVID-19 vaccine. Only one count was recorded for this clone. Its target is unknown. The method was immunoSEQ multiplex PCR; TCRdb's version includes in-frame clones alone and lacks a portion of them. The sample lists roughly 55,000 clones, roughly nine tenths occurring once. CDR3 length equals 15 residues. Germline V gene data show CDR1 as SGHRS and CDR2 as YFSETQ. The ends lost 5 bases at V and 4 bases at J; junction bases unmatched: 6. General study findings and limits: Baseline serology detected seropositivity in only six AZD1222 recipients.

This clonotype originated in an adult in good health. The rearrangement uses TRBV5-1 and TRBJ1-5, with 10 bases aligning to TRBD1. The sample here was peripheral blood, taken on day 0 of AZD1222 vaccination. The CDR3 bases are TGCGCCAGCAGTTTGAGGACAGGGGGGAATCAGCCCCAGCATTTT. This translates into CASSLRTGGNQPQHF.